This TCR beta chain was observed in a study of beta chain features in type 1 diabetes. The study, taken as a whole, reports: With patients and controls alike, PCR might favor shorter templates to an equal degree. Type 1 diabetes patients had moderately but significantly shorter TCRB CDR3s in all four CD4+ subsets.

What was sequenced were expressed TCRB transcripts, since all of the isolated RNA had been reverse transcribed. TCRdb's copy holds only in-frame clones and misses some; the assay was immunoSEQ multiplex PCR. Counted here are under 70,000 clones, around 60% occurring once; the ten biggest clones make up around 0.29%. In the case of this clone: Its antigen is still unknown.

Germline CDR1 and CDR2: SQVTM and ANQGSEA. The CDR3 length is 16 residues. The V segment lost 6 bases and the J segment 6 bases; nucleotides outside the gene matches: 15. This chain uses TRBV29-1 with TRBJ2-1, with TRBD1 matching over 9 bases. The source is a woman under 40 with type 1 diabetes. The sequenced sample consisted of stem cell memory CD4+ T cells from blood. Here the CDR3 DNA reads TGCAGCGTATCGGGACAGGGAATCGCGGGACGCAATGAGCAGTTCTTC. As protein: CSVSGQGIAGRNEQFF.